The rows below give T cell receptor beta chains drawn from one sample of a study of response to subunit inactivated influenza vaccine. MiXCR, run by TCRdb on the RT-PCR reads, gives a single entry per CDR3 protein. The sample lists about 570,000 distinct CDR3 sequences, around 11% occurring once. This specimen consisted of PBMCs from blood, obtained on the day of vaccination. All receptors derive from a man aged 50 or older who received an inactivated influenza vaccine. Each CDR3 is given with its conserved first and last residue. The D gene is left open where the match is weak. Where a row states a size, it is once, few, many or the class of an expanded clone; other rows omit it.

v_gene	d_gene	j_gene	abundance	CDR3nt	CDR3aa
TRBV5-8	-	TRBJ2-1	-	TGTGCCAGCAGCCCCTCCGGGACGGGGTGGAGTGAGCAGTTCTTC	CASSPSGTGWSEQFF
TRBV24-1	TRBD2	TRBJ2-3	few	TGTGCCACCAGTGACCAGACTAGCGCGAAAGATACGCAGTATTTT	CATSDQTSAKDTQYF
TRBV7-2	TRBD2	TRBJ2-1	-	TGTGCCAGCAGCTTAAGGGGGACTAGCGGGGCCCTTAATGAGCAGTTCTTC	CASSLRGTSGALNEQFF
TRBV3-1	-	TRBJ2-5	-	TGTGCCAGCAGCTTAAGCACCCTGTTCCGTGGAACCTACCAAGAGACCCAGTACTTC	CASSLSTLFRGTYQETQYF
TRBV9	TRBD1	TRBJ2-7	-	TGTGCCAGTACCGAAGGGGACAGGGTGTTAGGCGAGCAGTACTTC	CASTEGDRVLGEQYF
TRBV3-1	-	TRBJ2-3	many	TGTGCCAGCAGCCAGGGGGATACGCAGTATTTT	CASSQGDTQYF
TRBV12-3/TRBV12-4	-	TRBJ2-1	many	TGTGCCAGCAGTTTAAGGACACGCCAGTTCTTC	CASSLRTRQFF
TRBV27	TRBD2	TRBJ2-7	many	TGTGCCAGCAGCCGACTAGCGGGAACCAACGAGCAGTACTTC	CASSRLAGTNEQYF
TRBV5-1	-	TRBJ2-7	-	TGCGCCAGCAGTGCAGGGGACTTCTACGAGCAGTACTTC	CASSAGDFYEQYF
TRBV7-9	TRBD1	TRBJ1-2	few	TGTGCCAGCAGCCCGACCGGGACAGTTGACGGCTACACCTTC	CASSPTGTVDGYTF
TRBV20-1	-	TRBJ1-2	few	TGCAGTGCTAGAGAGGTCGGGTCTGGCTACACCTTC	CSAREVGSGYTF
TRBV5-1	-	TRBJ2-6	few	TGCGCCAGCAGCTTGTTAGTAGGCCACTCAGACTCTGGGGCCAACGTCCTGACTTTC	CASSLLVGHSDSGANVLTF
TRBV12-3/TRBV12-4	-	TRBJ1-1	few	TGTGCCAGCAGTTTCGGGGGGGCAAGGGAGGCTTTCTTT	CASSFGGAREAFF
TRBV7-2	-	TRBJ1-1	few	TGTGCCAGCAGCTTTACGGCACAGCGACTCACTGAAGCTTTCTTT	CASSFTAQRLTEAFF
TRBV12-3/TRBV12-4	-	TRBJ1-5	many	TGTGCCAGCAGGTCGGTAGCCTCTCAGCCCCAGCATTTT	CASRSVASQPQHF
TRBV6-5	-	TRBJ2-3	few	TGTGCCAGCAGTTACGCCATGGGCTTCACAGATACGCAGTATTTT	CASSYAMGFTDTQYF
TRBV20-1	TRBD1	TRBJ2-7	-	TGCAGTGCGGGGGGACAGGGCTTCGAGCAGTACTTC	CSAGGQGFEQYF
TRBV7-8	TRBD2	TRBJ2-1	-	TGTGCCAGCACCACACTAGCGGGGAGCTACAATGAGCAGTTCTTC	CASTTLAGSYNEQFF
TRBV19	TRBD2	TRBJ2-3	few	TGTGCCAGTAACTCTCGGGAGGCAGATACGCAGTATTTT	CASNSREADTQYF
TRBV20-1	TRBD1	TRBJ2-7	many	TGCAGTGCTAGAGATGGGACAGTACCTTACGAGCAGTACTTC	CSARDGTVPYEQYF
TRBV7-9	-	TRBJ2-7	-	TGTGCCAGCAGCTTCGGCCCCCTACCCGCCGAGCAGTACTTC	CASSFGPLPAEQYF
TRBV7-7	-	TRBJ2-5	-	TGTGCTAGCAGCATGGACAGACAAGAGACCCAGTACTTC	CASSMDRQETQYF
TRBV12-3/TRBV12-4	-	TRBJ2-6	few	TGTGCCAGCAGTTTAGCTCTCTCTGGGGCCAACGTCCTGACTTTC	CASSLALSGANVLTF
TRBV20-1	-	TRBJ1-5	-	TGCAGTGCTAGAGATCTGAGCAATCAGCCCCAGCATTTT	CSARDLSNQPQHF
TRBV27	TRBD2	TRBJ2-1	-	TGTGCCAGCAGTCCTTTCCCTGGCGGGAGCTCCTACAATGAGCAGTTCTTC	CASSPFPGGSSYNEQFF
TRBV25-1	-	TRBJ2-5	many	TGTGCCAGCAGTGAATGGGAGACCCAGTACTTC	CASSEWETQYF
TRBV20-1	-	TRBJ1-6	-	TGCAGTGCTATACTCGGGACGGGCAATTCACCCCTCCACTTT	CSAILGTGNSPLHF
TRBV4-1	-	TRBJ1-5	few	TGCGCCAGCAGCCAGGTAAACAGCAATCAGCCCCAGCATTTT	CASSQVNSNQPQHF
TRBV3-1	-	TRBJ2-3	many	TGTGCCAGCAGCCATCTAGCATGGTTGGGAAGCACAGATACGCAGTATTTT	CASSHLAWLGSTDTQYF
TRBV28	TRBD1	TRBJ2-7	-	TGTGCCAGCAGTTGGGGGGACAGGGTTTTCAACGAGCAGTACTTC	CASSWGDRVFNEQYF
TRBV29-1	-	TRBJ1-2	many	TGCAGCGTTAGGGTACCCTTCTATGGCTACACCTTC	CSVRVPFYGYTF
TRBV11-2	TRBD1	TRBJ2-6	-	TGTGCCAGCGCTACCACAGGGGTAATCATCTCTGGGGCCAACGTCCTGACTTTC	CASATTGVIISGANVLTF
TRBV5-1	TRBD1	TRBJ2-6	few	TGCGCCAGCAGTCGAGCAGGGGGCACTGGGGCCAACGTCCTGACTTTC	CASSRAGGTGANVLTF
TRBV5-6	-	TRBJ1-2	few	TGTGCCAGCAGCCAAAGGAACTATGGCTACACCTTC	CASSQRNYGYTF
TRBV12-3/TRBV12-4	-	TRBJ2-7	-	TGTGCCAGCAGCCCAGACTTGGTCTACGAGCAGTACTTC	CASSPDLVYEQYF
TRBV4-1	-	TRBJ1-4	few	TGCGCCAGCAGCCAAGAATACAGGCGCGTTGAACTGTTTTTT	CASSQEYRRVELFF
TRBV12-3/TRBV12-4	TRBD1	TRBJ1-6	few	TGTGCCAGCAGTCTGCCGACAGGGGGCAGCTATAATTCACCCCTCCACTTT	CASSLPTGGSYNSPLHF
TRBV24-1	-	TRBJ2-5	-	TGTGCCACCAGTGATTACAGCGGAGCACTAGCAGAGACCCAGTACTTC	CATSDYSGALAETQYF
TRBV2	-	TRBJ2-2	few	TGTGCCAGCACCAAATCCCGAGGGTCCGGGGAGCTGTTTTTT	CASTKSRGSGELFF
TRBV12-3/TRBV12-4	TRBD2	TRBJ2-1	-	TGTGCCAGCAGTTGTCGGCTAGCGGAATACAATGACCAGTTCTTC	CASSCRLAEYNDQFF
TRBV28	TRBD2	TRBJ2-1	-	TGTGCCATCACCCCCCAGGGACTAGCGGGAGAGAATGAGCAGTTCTTC	CAITPQGLAGENEQFF
TRBV5-6	TRBD1	TRBJ2-2	-	TGTGCCAGCCTGAGGCGACAGGGGTCCGGGGAGCTGTTTTTT	CASLRRQGSGELFF
TRBV12-3/TRBV12-4	TRBD2	TRBJ2-5	-	TGTGCCAGCAGTTTTTGGGGACTAGCAGTACAAGAGACCCAGTACTTC	CASSFWGLAVQETQYF
TRBV4-1	-	TRBJ1-5	few	TGCGCCAGCAGCCAACAACAGGGTTCAAGTCAGCCCCAGCATTTT	CASSQQQGSSQPQHF
TRBV5-4	TRBD1	TRBJ1-1	-	TGTGCCAGCAGCCTATGGACAGGAGGGACTGAAGCTTTCTTT	CASSLWTGGTEAFF
TRBV10-3	TRBD1	TRBJ1-1	-	TGTGCCATCAGTGAGGGACAGGGTAGGATGAACACTGAAGCTTTCTTT	CAISEGQGRMNTEAFF
TRBV12-3/TRBV12-4	-	TRBJ2-7	-	TGTGCCAGCAGTAAGGCTGGGACCCCACCCCCCTACGAGCAGTACTTC	CASSKAGTPPPYEQYF
TRBV29-1	TRBD1	TRBJ2-7	-	TGCAGCGTTGCCCTCATAAGACAGGGGGCAGACGAGCAGTACTTC	CSVALIRQGADEQYF
TRBV7-8	TRBD1	TRBJ2-5	-	TGTGCGAGCAGCGTGAGCCGGGACAGCCAGACATACGGACAAGAGACCCAGTACTTC	CASSVSRDSQTYGQETQYF
TRBV7-8	TRBD2	TRBJ2-1	-	TGTGCCAGCAGCTTAGGACTAGCGGGAGGGAAAAGTGAGCAGTTCTTC	CASSLGLAGGKSEQFF
TRBV6-1	-	TRBJ2-7	-	TGTGCCAGCAGCGGACTATTTTACGAGCAGTACTTC	CASSGLFYEQYF
TRBV29-1	-	TRBJ1-2	many	TGCAGCTCAAGGGGAGGGGACAAGGGGAACTATGGCTACACCTTC	CSSRGGDKGNYGYTF
TRBV11-2	-	TRBJ2-5	-	TGTGCCAGCAGCTTAGTACGGGGGGCGTACCAAGAGACCCAGTACTTC	CASSLVRGAYQETQYF
TRBV20-1	TRBD1	TRBJ2-5	many	TGCAGTGCTAGCCCAAACAGGGGTGAGACCCAGTACTTC	CSASPNRGETQYF
TRBV10-2	TRBD2	TRBJ2-7	few	TGCGCCAGTAGTGGACTAGCGGGGGCCGGCAGCTCCTACGAGCAGTACTTC	CASSGLAGAGSSYEQYF